The T cell receptor beta chain described here comes from a study of blood T cells in healthy people across ages. Study observations and caveats: Among T cells, TCR beta diversity per million cells dropped roughly linearly as age rose.

The authors ran a second PCR of roughly 7 to 11 cycles using a sample-barcoded 5' primer and a J-beta primer mix. A template-switch adaptor with 12 random nucleotides tagged each cDNA molecule. In TCRdb, the 5' RACE reads were re-called with MiXCR into one record per CDR3 protein. The sample has about 1.7 million distinct CDR3 sequences, roughly 28% seen once. A note on this clonotype: The antigen is not known.

The clonotype was recovered from a woman in her 30s in good health. Sequenced input: blood.

The CDR3 reads CASSLYGGPSYTGELFF. The DNA for the CDR3 is TGCGCCAGCAGCTTGTATGGCGGGCCCTCTTACACCGGGGAGCTGTTTTTT. The V call is TRBV5-1, the J call TRBJ2-2, with D tentatively TRBD2 (5 bases). Germline V gives CDR1 SGHRS, CDR2 YFSETQ. This CDR3 has 17 amino acids. Trimming stripped 1 base from V and 3 bases from J, with 16 bases between.